What follows are 2 T cell receptor beta chains derived from one specimen sequenced in a study of blood T cell repertoires in COVID-19. The data were produced by immunoSEQ multiplex PCR, yet TCRdb's version contains in-frame clones alone and is incomplete. Here the sample spans 40,000 to 55,000 clones, 65% to 85% being singletons. Material for sequencing was peripheral blood. The receptors derive from a man aged 50-60 years with active COVID-19.

This chain links TRBV19 with TRBJ1-1; maybe TRBD1 (6 bases). In germline, CDR1 is LNHDA, CDR2 SQIVND (reference sequence). CDR3 length: 16 residues. The V and J ends lost 3 bases and 6 bases respectively, with 20 bases between them. CDR3 sequence (DNA): TGTGCCAGTAGTATTACACCATCAGGGGCCGCGCCTGAAGCTTTCTTT. It encodes CASSITPSGAAPEAFF.

The CDR3 sequence is CATSRGLTGLEQYF. CDR3 bases: TGTGCCACCAGCAGGGGGTTGACAGGGCTCGAGCAGTACTTC. This chain uses TRBV15 with TRBJ2-7, with 7 bases that match TRBD1. Germline lookup yields CDR1 LNHNV and CDR2 YYDKDF (reference sequence). V dropped 3 bases and J dropped 6; count of bases not matched to a gene: 8. The CDR3 runs 14 residues.